Detailed here is one T cell receptor beta chain. Its target is unknown. The data were obtained in a study of T cell responses to AZD1222 COVID-19 vaccine. Measured with immunoSEQ multiplex PCR; TCRdb has only the in-frame clones, and not every one. The sample records about 140,000 clones, 85% to 95% being singletons. Overall study findings and caveats: Researchers took repertoire samples only after the peak T cell response had come.

Germline loops: CDR1 LGHNA, CDR2 YNFKEQ. V was clipped by 0 bases and J by 3 bases, with 2 bases between them. This CDR3 spans 12 amino acids. The receptor comes from an adult who had recovered from COVID-19. This rearrangement joins TRBV4-2 to TRBJ1-2; the D is unclear. Sequences were derived from peripheral blood, sampled after recovery from COVID-19. CDR3 residues: CASSQEDYGYTF. DNA for the CDR3: TGTGCCAGCAGCCAAGAGGACTATGGCTACACCTTC.